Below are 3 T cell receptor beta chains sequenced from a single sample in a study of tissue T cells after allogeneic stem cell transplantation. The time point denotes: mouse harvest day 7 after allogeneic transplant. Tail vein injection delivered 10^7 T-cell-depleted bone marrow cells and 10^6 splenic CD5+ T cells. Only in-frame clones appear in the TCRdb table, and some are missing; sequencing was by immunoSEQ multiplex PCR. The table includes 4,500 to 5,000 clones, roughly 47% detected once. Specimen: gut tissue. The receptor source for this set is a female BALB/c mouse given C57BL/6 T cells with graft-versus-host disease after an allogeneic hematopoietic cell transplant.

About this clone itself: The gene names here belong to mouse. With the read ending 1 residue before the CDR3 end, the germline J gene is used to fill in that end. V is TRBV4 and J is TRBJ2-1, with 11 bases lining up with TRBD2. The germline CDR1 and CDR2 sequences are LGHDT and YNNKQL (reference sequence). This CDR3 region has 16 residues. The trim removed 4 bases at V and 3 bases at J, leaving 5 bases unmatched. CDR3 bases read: TGTGCCAGCAGCTTTGGACTGGGGGGTTCCTATGCTGAGCAGTTC. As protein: CASSFGLGGSYAEQF. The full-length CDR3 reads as CASSFGLGGSYAEQFF.

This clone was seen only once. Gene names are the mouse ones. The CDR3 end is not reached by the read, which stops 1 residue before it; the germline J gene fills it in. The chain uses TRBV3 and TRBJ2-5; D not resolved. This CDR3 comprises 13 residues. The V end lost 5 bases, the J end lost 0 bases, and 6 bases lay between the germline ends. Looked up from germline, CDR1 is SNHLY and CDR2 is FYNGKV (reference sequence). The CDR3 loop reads CASSPLNQDTQYF. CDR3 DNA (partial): TGTGCCAGCAGCCCCCTTAACCAAGACACCCAGTAC.

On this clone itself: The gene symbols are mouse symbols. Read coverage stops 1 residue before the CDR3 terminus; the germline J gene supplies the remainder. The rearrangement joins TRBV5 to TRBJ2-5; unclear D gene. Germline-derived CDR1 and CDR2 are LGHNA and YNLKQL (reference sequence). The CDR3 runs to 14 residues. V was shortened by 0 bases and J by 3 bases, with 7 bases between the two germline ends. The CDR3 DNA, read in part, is TGTGCCAGCAGCCAAGAGGCCAGGCAAGACACCCAGTAC. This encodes CASSQEARQDTQY. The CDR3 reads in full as CASSQEARQDTQYF.